These 9 T cell receptor beta chains originate from one sample sequenced in a study of quantifying T cell responses using KT2 cells. About the research overall: cDNA was made from DNase-treated RNA using alpha and beta constant primers.

Each cDNA got a UMI-containing oligo ligated at its 3' end. First-round PCR used 4 to 5 cycles and beta primers RC1.1 and RC1.2 covering TRBC1 and TRBC2. TCRdb re-called the UMI-ligation and nested PCR reads through MiXCR, storing one row per CDR3 protein. Here the sample spans over 40,000 distinct CDR3 sequences, 11% being singletons. Sequenced sample: PBMCs spiked with cells of the T cell clone KT2. The receptors shown here come from a human donor.

This clonotype showed up just a few times. J is TRBJ2-2 and V is TRBV11-3, with 7 bases matching TRBD1. In germline, CDR1 is SGHNT, CDR2 YENEEA. The ends lost 5 bases at V and 0 bases at J; junction bases unmatched: 6. The CDR3 runs 16 residues. The DNA of the CDR3 is TGTGCCAGCAGCCAAGGGGACAGCCCGAACACCGGGGAGCTGTTTTTT. Its protein product is CASSQGDSPNTGELFF.

This clonotype showed up many times. The genes are TRBV5-6 and TRBJ2-3, with a possible D match to TRBD2 (5 bases). Germline V gene data show CDR1 as SGHDT and CDR2 as YYEEEE. Trimming left V 4 bases short and J 0 bases short, with 18 bases between. CDR3 length: 17 amino acids. The CDR3 DNA reads as TGTGCCAGCAGCCGGGCAATAGTACTAGGGAGCACAGATACGCAGTATTTT. This codes for CASSRAIVLGSTDTQYF.

This chain links TRBV13 with TRBJ2-1, with D possibly matching TRBD1 (5 bases). V lost 1 base and J 5 bases, leaving 6 bases between the germline ends. This CDR3 region has 13 residues. CDR1 and CDR2 (germline): PRHDT, FYEKMQ (reference sequence). For the CDR3, the DNA is TGTGCCAGCAGCTTAGTAGGGGACAATGAGCAGTTCTTC. Residues: CASSLVGDNEQFF.

J is TRBJ1-2 and V is TRBV20-1; no clear D gene. The CDR3 is 11 residues long. Germline CDR1 is DFQATT and CDR2 is SNEGSKA (reference sequence). Trimming removed 3 bases at V and 6 bases at J, with 8 bases between. CDR3 in DNA: TGCAGTGCTAGTCTCGAAGATGGCTACACCTTC. This encodes CSASLEDGYTF.

The V call is TRBV29-1, the J call TRBJ2-7, with 9 bases fitting TRBD1. Germline V CDR1 and CDR2: SQVTM, ANQGSEA. V was clipped by 5 bases and J by 3 bases; unmatched bases: 5. This CDR3 comprises 13 residues. CDR3 loop: CSVPGQGVYEQYF. The CDR3 bases are TGCAGCGTTCCGGGACAGGGAGTCTACGAGCAGTACTTC.

This clonotype was seen a handful of times. The V gene is TRBV30, the J gene TRBJ2-5, with a possible D match to TRBD2 (6 bases). CDR1 is GTSNPN, CDR2 SVGIG, per germline (reference sequence). V was shortened by 4 bases and J by 4 bases, with 10 bases between the two germline ends. The CDR3 spans 12 residues. CDR3 in amino acids: CAWNQGGETQYF. CDR3 in DNA: TGTGCCTGGAACCAGGGAGGAGAGACCCAGTACTTC.

In this sample, this clonotype turned up a few times. The CDR3 sequence is CASTYGAGQPQHF. The DNA for the CDR3 is TGTGCCAGCACCTACGGGGCCGGTCAGCCCCAGCATTTT. The genes are TRBV12-3 or TRBV12-4 and TRBJ1-5; maybe TRBD1 (5 bases). The CDR3 covers 13 residues. Trimming shortened V by 7 bases and J by 6 bases, and 13 bases separated the two germline ends.

There are a few counts of this clonotype. The V gene is TRBV5-1, the J gene TRBJ2-5, with a tentative D call TRBD1 (6 bases). V gave up 4 bases and J gave up 2 bases, with 15 bases separating them. This CDR3 has 15 residues. Per germline, CDR1 SGHRS and CDR2 YFSETQ. The CDR3 region is CASSRVPGTQETQYF. The CDR3, as DNA: TGCGCCAGCAGCAGGGTGCCAGGGACACAAGAGACCCAGTACTTC. The whole variable domain, remainder taken from reference TRBV5-1 and TRBJ2-5, is KAGVTQTPRYLIKTRGQQVTLSCSPISGHRSVSWYQQTPGQGLQFLFEYFSETQRNKGNFPGRFSGRQFSNSRSEMNVSTLELGDSALYLCASSRVPGTQETQYFGPGTRLLVL.

In its sample, this clonotype was seen many times. The V gene is TRBV2, the J gene TRBJ2-6; maybe TRBD2 (7 bases). CDR3 length: 17 residues. From germline, CDR1 is SNHLY and CDR2 FYNNEI. V was shortened by 6 bases and J by 2 bases, with 17 bases between the two germline ends. The CDR3 here is CASRTGRGGPGANVLTF. The CDR3, as DNA: TGTGCCAGCAGAACGGGACGCGGGGGCCCTGGGGCCAACGTCCTGACTTTC. The entire variable domain, with the rest obtained from reference TRBV2 and TRBJ2-6, is as follows: EPEVTQTPSHQVTQMGQEVILRCVPISNHLYFYWYRQILGQKVEFLVSFYNNEISEKSEIFDDQFSVERPDGSNFTLKIRSTKLEDSAMYFCASRTGRGGPGANVLTFGAGSRLTVL.